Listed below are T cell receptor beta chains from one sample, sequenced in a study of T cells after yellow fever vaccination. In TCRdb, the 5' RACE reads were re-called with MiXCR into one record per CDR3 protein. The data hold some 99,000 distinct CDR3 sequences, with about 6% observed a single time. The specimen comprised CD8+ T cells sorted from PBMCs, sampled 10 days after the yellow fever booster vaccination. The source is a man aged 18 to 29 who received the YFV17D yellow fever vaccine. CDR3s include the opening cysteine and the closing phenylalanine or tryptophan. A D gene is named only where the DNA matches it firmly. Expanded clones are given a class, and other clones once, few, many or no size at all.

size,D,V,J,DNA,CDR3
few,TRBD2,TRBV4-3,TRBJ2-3,TGCGCCAGCAGCCAAGAGGGTTCTGTTAGAAGCGGGGGGACAGATACGCAGTATTTT,CASSQEGSVRSGGTDTQYF
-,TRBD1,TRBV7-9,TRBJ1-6,TGTGCCAGCAGCCCATTGACAGGGGTTAATTCACCCCTCCACTTT,CASSPLTGVNSPLHF
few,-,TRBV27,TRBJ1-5,TGTGCCAGCAGTTTTGGGGGGGCTAGTCAGCCCCAGCATTTT,CASSFGGASQPQHF
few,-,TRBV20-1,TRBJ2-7,TGCAGTGCTAGCCTAGACACCAACTACGAGCAGTACTTC,CSASLDTNYEQYF
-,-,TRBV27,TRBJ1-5,TGTGCCAGCAGTTCCGGACAGAGGGGCAATCAGCCCCAGCATTTT,CASSSGQRGNQPQHF
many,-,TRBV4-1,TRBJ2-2,TGCGCCAGCAGCCAAGAGGGCGGATTCACCGGGGAGCTGTTTTTT,CASSQEGGFTGELFF
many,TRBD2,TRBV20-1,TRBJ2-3,TGCAGTGCTAGAGATCTAGCGGGGGTCACAGATACGCAGTATTTT,CSARDLAGVTDTQYF
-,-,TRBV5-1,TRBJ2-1,TGCGCCAGCAGCTTGGGACAGACCAATGAGCAGTTCTTC,CASSLGQTNEQFF
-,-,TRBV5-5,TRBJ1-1,TGTGCCAGCAGCCTTTTAGCGGGGGGCAACACTGAAGCTTTCTTT,CASSLLAGGNTEAFF
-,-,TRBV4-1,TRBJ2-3,TGCGCCAGCAGCCATAGTATTTGGGGGTATAGTTTAAGAACAGATACGCAGTATTTT,CASSHSIWGYSLRTDTQYF
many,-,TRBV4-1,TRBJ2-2,TGCGCCAGCAGCCTAAGGAGTTCCGGGGAGCTGTTTTTT,CASSLRSSGELFF
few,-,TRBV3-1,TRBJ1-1,TGTGCCAGCGTCTTCGGGGGACAGAACACTGAAGCTTTCTTT,CASVFGGQNTEAFF
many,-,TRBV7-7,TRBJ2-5,TGTGCCAGCAGCTTAGATTTGGCCAGGGAAGAGACCCAGTACTTC,CASSLDLAREETQYF